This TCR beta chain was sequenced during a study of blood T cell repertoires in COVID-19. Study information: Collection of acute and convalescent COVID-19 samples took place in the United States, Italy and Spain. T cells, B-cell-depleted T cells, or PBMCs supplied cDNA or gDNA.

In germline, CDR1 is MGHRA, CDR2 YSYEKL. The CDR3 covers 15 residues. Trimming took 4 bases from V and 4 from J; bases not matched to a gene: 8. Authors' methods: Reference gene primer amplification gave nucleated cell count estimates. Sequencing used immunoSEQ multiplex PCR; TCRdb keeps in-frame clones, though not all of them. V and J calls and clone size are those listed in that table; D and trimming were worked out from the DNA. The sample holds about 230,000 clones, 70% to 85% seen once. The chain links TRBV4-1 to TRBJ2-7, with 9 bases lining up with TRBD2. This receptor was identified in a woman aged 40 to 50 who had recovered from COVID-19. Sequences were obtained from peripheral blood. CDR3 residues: CASSLIAGDGYEQYF. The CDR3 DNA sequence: TGCGCCAGCAGCCTGATAGCGGGGGACGGTTACGAGCAGTACTTC.